This entry features one T cell receptor beta chain sequence. Using immunoSEQ multiplex PCR, the repertoire was profiled, and TCRdb retains in-frame clones only, with some absent. The sample lists 69,000 or so clones, about 84% occurring once. The sample originates from a study of OX40 agonist ivuxolimab in advanced cancers. At the level of the study: Therapy given before enrollment (anti-PD-1, anti-PD-L1 or anti-CTLA-4) was allowed, and 40% had some.

Germline V gives CDR1 SGHNT, CDR2 YENEEA. The CDR3 contains 12 residues. This material consisted of CD4+ or CD8+ T cells sorted from blood, taken in a trial of the OX40 agonist ivuxolimab. This chain connects TRBV11-3 to TRBJ2-5; D possibly corresponds to TRBD1 (6 bases). The tail of the sequence fits TRBJ2-7 better, so the J call may be wrong. The receptor comes from an adult with an advanced solid tumor such as melanoma, head and neck, liver or kidney cancer. CDR3 amino acids: CASRDSSYEQYF. Written as DNA, the CDR3 is TGTGCCAGCAGGGACAGCAGCTACGAGCAGTACTTC.